This T cell receptor (beta chain) stems from a study of CD8+ T cells in alopecia areata. RNA extraction and reverse transcription yielded cDNA as sequencing template. The assay was immunoSEQ multiplex PCR, and TCRdb's table has in-frame clones only and misses some. In the table there are a few hundred thousand clones, under 70% of which are singletons. Worth noting for this clone: Its specificity is not known.

General study points: It was less clear whether patients shared TCRs than it was in mice, possibly because of HLA. There were also resident alphabeta T cells of normal skin sequenced in scalp samples.

Germline assignment: CDR1 SGHDT and CDR2 YYEEEE. This CDR3 spans 13 amino acids. Deletions cut 0 bases from V and 4 bases from J, with 4 bases between. Here the sequenced sample was CD4+ T cells sorted from blood, taken at week 0. This TCR derives from a human donor with alopecia areata. The rearrangement links TRBV5-6 to TRBJ2-2; D is uncertain. The CDR3 loop reads CASSLVATGELFF. Written as DNA, the CDR3 is TGTGCCAGCAGCTTGGTAGCCACCGGGGAGCTGTTTTTT.